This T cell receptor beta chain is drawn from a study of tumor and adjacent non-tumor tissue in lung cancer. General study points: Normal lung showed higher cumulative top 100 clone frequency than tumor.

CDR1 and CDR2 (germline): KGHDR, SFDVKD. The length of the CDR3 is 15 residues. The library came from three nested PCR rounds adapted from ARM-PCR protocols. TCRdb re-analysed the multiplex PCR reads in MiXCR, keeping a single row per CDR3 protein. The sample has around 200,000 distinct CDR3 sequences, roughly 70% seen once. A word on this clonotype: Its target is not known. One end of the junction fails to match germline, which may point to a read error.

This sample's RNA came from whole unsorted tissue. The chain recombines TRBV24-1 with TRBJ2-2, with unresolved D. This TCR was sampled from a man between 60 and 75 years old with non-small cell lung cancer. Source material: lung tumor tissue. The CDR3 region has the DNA TGTACCACCAGTGTGACGGCCCTGGACACCGGGGAGCTGTTTTTT. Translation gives CTTSVTALDTGELFF.